Listed below are T cell receptor beta chains from one sample, sequenced in a study of graft-versus-host responses after intestinal transplantation. These receptors have no known antigen. Data came from immunoSEQ multiplex PCR; TCRdb stores just in-frame clones and leaves some out. The sample consists of tens of thousands of clones, 85% to 95% of them appearing once. This specimen was unstimulated CD8+ T cells sorted from spleen or lymph node cells, taken before transplant. These receptors originate from a human donor who was the organ donor for an intestinal transplant. The CDR3 runs from the conserved cysteine through the conserved F or W. Each record gives: V gene, J gene, CDR3 length, CDR3 protein.

v_call: TRBV7-8
j_call: TRBJ2-5
cdr3_length: 17
cdr3_aa: CASSLEATTASGETQYF

v_call: TRBV7-2
j_call: TRBJ2-5
cdr3_length: 15
cdr3_aa: CASRTIAGAEETQYF

v_call: TRBV7-6
j_call: TRBJ1-4
cdr3_length: 14
cdr3_aa: CASSPEAAPEKLFF

v_call: TRBV19
j_call: TRBJ1-4
cdr3_length: 16
cdr3_aa: CASSIGQGEANEKLFF

v_call: TRBV10-1
j_call: TRBJ2-5
cdr3_length: 13
cdr3_aa: CASPRSGGETQYF

v_call: TRBV28
j_call: TRBJ2-3
cdr3_length: 15
cdr3_aa: CASSFSGHPTDTQYF

v_call: TRBV7-9
j_call: TRBJ2-7
cdr3_length: 13
cdr3_aa: CASSFTGSYEQYF

v_call: TRBV27
j_call: TRBJ2-5
cdr3_length: 14
cdr3_aa: CASSPPGLVGTQYF

v_call: TRBV18
j_call: TRBJ2-3
cdr3_length: 16
cdr3_aa: CASSPGGPFITDTQYF

v_call: TRBV28
j_call: TRBJ2-3
cdr3_length: 12
cdr3_aa: CASSTGTDTQYF

v_call: TRBV2
j_call: TRBJ1-2
cdr3_length: 17
cdr3_aa: CASSLDRDLLAAYGYTF

v_call: TRBV11-2
j_call: TRBJ1-5
cdr3_length: 15
cdr3_aa: CASSLMGHLNQPQHF

v_call: TRBV15
j_call: TRBJ2-7
cdr3_length: 15
cdr3_aa: CATSRTSVRPYEQYF

v_call: TRBV6-5
j_call: TRBJ2-2
cdr3_length: 12
cdr3_aa: CASSFKPGELFF

v_call: TRBV27
j_call: TRBJ1-1
cdr3_length: 13
cdr3_aa: CASSSHRVREAFF

v_call: TRBV6-5
j_call: TRBJ2-5
cdr3_length: 15
cdr3_aa: CASSAGAMSWETQYF

v_call: TRBV4-1
j_call: TRBJ1-6
cdr3_length: 14
cdr3_aa: CASSRDRKNSPLHF

v_call: TRBV27
j_call: -
cdr3_length: 16
cdr3_aa: CASSLGFGTGAYEQYF

v_call: TRBV19
j_call: TRBJ2-7
cdr3_length: 14
cdr3_aa: CASSTGQGAEEQYF

v_call: TRBV2
j_call: TRBJ2-1
cdr3_length: 16
cdr3_aa: CASRGPSEKRGNEQFF

v_call: TRBV6-5
j_call: TRBJ1-1
cdr3_length: 15
cdr3_aa: CASSNSGQGNTEAFF

v_call: TRBV7-8
j_call: TRBJ1-1
cdr3_length: 12
cdr3_aa: CASTGDRGRAFF

v_call: TRBV27
j_call: TRBJ2-3
cdr3_length: 15
cdr3_aa: CASSKGLADTDTQYF

v_call: TRBV10-3
j_call: TRBJ2-1
cdr3_length: 13
cdr3_aa: CAIRDSFYNEQFF

v_call: TRBV21-1
j_call: TRBJ1-2
cdr3_length: 16
cdr3_aa: CASSKIPDRGNYGYTF

v_call: TRBV6-6
j_call: TRBJ2-7
cdr3_length: 12
cdr3_aa: CASSIAFYEQYF

v_call: TRBV19
j_call: TRBJ1-5
cdr3_length: 13
cdr3_aa: CASRSYSNQPQHF

v_call: TRBV21-1
j_call: TRBJ1-5
cdr3_length: 19
cdr3_aa: CASSKGSFEGRRVNQPQHF

v_call: TRBV5-5
j_call: TRBJ1-1
cdr3_length: 15
cdr3_aa: CASSLGGVMNTEAFF

v_call: TRBV30
j_call: TRBJ2-5
cdr3_length: 13
cdr3_aa: CAWIREKQETQYF

v_call: TRBV7-3
j_call: TRBJ1-2
cdr3_length: 17
cdr3_aa: CASSLRTMGEDGGIYTF

v_call: TRBV4-3
j_call: TRBJ2-1
cdr3_length: 20
cdr3_aa: CASSQAWAWGSSEVAIEQFF

v_call: TRBV29-1
j_call: TRBJ1-4
cdr3_length: 10
cdr3_aa: CSVDNSKAPF